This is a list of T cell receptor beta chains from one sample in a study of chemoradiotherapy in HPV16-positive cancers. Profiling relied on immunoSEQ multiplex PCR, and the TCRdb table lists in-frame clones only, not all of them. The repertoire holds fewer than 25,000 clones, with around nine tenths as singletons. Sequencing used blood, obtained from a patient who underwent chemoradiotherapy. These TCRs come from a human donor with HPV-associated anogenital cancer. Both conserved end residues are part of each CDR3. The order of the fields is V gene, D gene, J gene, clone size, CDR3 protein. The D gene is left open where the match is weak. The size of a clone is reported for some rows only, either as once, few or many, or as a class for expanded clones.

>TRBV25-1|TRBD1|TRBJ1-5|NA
CASSLDRGNQPQHF
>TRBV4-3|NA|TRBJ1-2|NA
CASSQSSIEGGAYGYTF
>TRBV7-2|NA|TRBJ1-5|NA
CASSLAGGGNQPQHF
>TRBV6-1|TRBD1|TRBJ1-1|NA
CASSDRGQMNTEAFF
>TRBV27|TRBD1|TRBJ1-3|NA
CASSFQGAPGNTIYF
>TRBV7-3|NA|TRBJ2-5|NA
CASSPTRQETQYF
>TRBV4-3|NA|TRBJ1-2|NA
CASSPQRVGGYGYTF
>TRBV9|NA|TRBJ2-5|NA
CASSVASSVQETQYF
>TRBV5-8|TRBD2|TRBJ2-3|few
CASSLEGLAGVNTQYF
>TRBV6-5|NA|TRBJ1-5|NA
CASSYMGGTQPQHF
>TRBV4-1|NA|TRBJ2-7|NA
CASSQDAGSSYEQYF
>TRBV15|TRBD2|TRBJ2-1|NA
CATSRDAGGSASQFF
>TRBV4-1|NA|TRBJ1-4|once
CASSQGSRGPNEKLFF
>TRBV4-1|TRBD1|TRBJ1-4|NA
CASSQRDRANEKLFF
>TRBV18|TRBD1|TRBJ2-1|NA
CASSWGQGSYNEQFF
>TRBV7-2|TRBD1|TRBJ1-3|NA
CASIIDRAGNTIYF
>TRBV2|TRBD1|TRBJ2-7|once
CASSRDRRTHEQYF
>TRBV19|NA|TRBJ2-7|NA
CASSIGGSSYEQYF
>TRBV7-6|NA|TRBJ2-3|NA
CASSLRLADTQYF
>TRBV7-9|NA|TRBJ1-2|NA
CASSLVSQGNGYTF
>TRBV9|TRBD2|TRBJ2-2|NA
CASSVGGGRAINTGELFF
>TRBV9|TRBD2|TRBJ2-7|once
CASSVRTSGNEQYF
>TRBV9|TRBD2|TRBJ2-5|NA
CASSVGGLAGQETQYF
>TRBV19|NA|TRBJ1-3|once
CASSNPGGADSGNTIYF
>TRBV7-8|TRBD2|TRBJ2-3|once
CASSPRAGAGYTDTQYF
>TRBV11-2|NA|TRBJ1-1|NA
CASSGIQAFF
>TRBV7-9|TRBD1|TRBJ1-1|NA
CASSPRVTTGGQAFF
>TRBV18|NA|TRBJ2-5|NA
CASSPANRDQETQYF
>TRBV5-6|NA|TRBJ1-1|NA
CASSLTGNTEAFF
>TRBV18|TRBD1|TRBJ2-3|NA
CASSPTSWDSETDTQYF
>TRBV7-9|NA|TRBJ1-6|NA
CASSWRGNSPLHF
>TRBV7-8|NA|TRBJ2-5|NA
CASSLDGGTETQYF
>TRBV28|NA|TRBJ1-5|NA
CASSLVRGNQPQHF
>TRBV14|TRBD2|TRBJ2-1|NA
CASSQEAASGRAVQFF
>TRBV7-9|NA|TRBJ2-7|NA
CASSLTGDEQYF
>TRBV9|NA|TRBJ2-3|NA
CASSSRTGTSTDTQYF
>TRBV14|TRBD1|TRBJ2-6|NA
CASSQFFGTGGRRGANVLTF
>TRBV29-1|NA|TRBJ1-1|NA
CSVGGQGTEAFF
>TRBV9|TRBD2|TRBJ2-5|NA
CASSAAGGSGETQYF
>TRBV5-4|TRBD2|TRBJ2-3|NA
CASRPTSGGAWRQYF
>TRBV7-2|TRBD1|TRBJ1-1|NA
CASSWRQGNTEAFF
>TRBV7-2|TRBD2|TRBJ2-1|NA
CASSLRAGGFSYNEQFF
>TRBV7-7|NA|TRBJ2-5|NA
CASSVNRDQETQYF
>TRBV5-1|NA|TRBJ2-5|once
CASSLGAVQETQYF
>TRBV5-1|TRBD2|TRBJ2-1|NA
CASRRGSGGENEQFF
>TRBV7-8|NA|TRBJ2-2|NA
CASSLFQNTGELFF
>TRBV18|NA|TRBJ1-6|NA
CASSLLEESYNSPLHF
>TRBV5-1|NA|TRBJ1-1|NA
CASSLAAEEAFF